Sequencing of this TCR beta chain was carried out in a study of cytomegalovirus exposure and HLA in healthy donors (dated by TCRdb to 2016 to 2017). Background on the whole study: According to a later analysis, the 120 or so validation repertoires were produced on the same platform as the 666 repertoires of the first cohort. To predict cytomegalovirus infection status, the study combined high-throughput TCR immunosequencing, statistical association of individual TCRs with disease status, and machine learning. A separate validation cohort of some 130 different subjects was used in addition to the approximately 700-subject first cohort. The aim of the study was to test whether cataloging public T cell receptors could identify signatures of past pathogen exposure. Beyond this particular receptor, the publication reports: The authors suggested that the approach could potentially be extended to other disease states and immunological phenotypes. The classifier was reported to diagnose cytomegalovirus status with high specificity and sensitivity in both the original and validation cohorts. While some public TCRs were present in many individuals, most TCR sequences turned up only very rarely across donors. All 120 or so repertoires were used to score co-occurrence in the validation cohort in a later analysis, because that analysis had no HLA typing for the cohort. Of the cluster scores, approximately 95% were above 0 in a later analysis, which found that TCRs clustered in the first cohort also tended to co-occur in the 130 or so validation repertoires. The study listed 150 to 200 TCR beta chains as associated with cytomegalovirus. A few of the identified cytomegalovirus-associated TCR beta chains were confirmed in vitro to be specific for cytomegalovirus antigens.

Donors formed part of the validation cohort, which comprised 120 subjects and was distinct from the first cohort of under 850 subjects. Of note for this clone: The target of this receptor is not known. It has no much larger one-base neighbor in the sample; base qualities were not kept.

The library came from the immunoSEQ multiplex PCR assay. Concerning the study's data processing: A statistical classification framework was built for diagnosing cytomegalovirus status from the catalog of TCR beta chain sequences. Entries here come from immuneACCESS through TCRdb and include only in-frame sequences with V and J called. Some clones fail to appear in such tables; in the studies checked, an unresolved V gene covers under half of the shortfall, and the cause of the remainder is unknown. V, J and clone size are those of that table, while D and trimming were read from the DNA. This sample holds fewer than 250,000 clones; approximately 87% were observed only once. The biggest ten clones account for 2.6% of the sample. The CDR3 starts with the cysteine, ends with the phenylalanine, and has 16 residues. Just the 48-base CDR3 DNA is kept, in frame starting at base 1. V has 5 bases trimmed and J has 10 bases trimmed; junction bases matching no gene number 15. As encoded in the germline V gene (reference sequence), CDR1 is MNHNY while CDR2 is SVGAGI.

This receptor chain uses TRBV6-6 and TRBJ2-4; a stretch of 9 junction bases matches TRBD1. This TCR derives from a man younger than 30 in good health and CMV-seronegative. What was sequenced was PBMCs. The DNA sequence is as follows: TGTGCCAGCAGTAGTACCTGGGACAGGGAGGTGAGAATTCAGTACTTC. Its translation is CASSSTWDREVRIQYF.